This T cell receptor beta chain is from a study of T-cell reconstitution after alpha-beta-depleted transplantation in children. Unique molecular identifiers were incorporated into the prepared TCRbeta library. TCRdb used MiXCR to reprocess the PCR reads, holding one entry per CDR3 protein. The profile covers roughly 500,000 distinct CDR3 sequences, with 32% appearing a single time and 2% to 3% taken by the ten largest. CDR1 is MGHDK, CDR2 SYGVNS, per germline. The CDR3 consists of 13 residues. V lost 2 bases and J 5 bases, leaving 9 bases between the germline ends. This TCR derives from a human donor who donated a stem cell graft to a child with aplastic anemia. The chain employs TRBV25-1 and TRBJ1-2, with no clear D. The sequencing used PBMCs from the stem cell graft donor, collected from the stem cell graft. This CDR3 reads CASSEGRTYGYTF. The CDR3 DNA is TGTGCCAGCAGTGAAGGACGGACTTATGGCTACACCTTC.